This T cell receptor beta chain was observed in a study of identical twins. This clonotype was observed many times. Using its own MiXCR run on the 5' RACE reads, TCRdb lists one record per CDR3 protein. The profile shows hundreds of thousands of distinct CDR3 sequences, 7% to 8.5% of them singletons. V was pared by 7 bases and J by 2 bases, with 6 bases between. This CDR3 has 13 amino acids. Per germline, CDR1 MNHNS and CDR2 SASEGT. This same sample was also part of a study on yellow fever vaccine responses in identical twins.

This receptor was obtained from a woman in her late teens or twenties in good health. This rearrangement joins TRBV6-1 to TRBJ2-6; no definite D call. The sequenced sample was CD8+ T cells sorted from blood. The CDR3 protein is CASTRTGANVLTF. The CDR3 nucleotides read TGTGCCAGCACCAGGACTGGGGCCAACGTCCTGACTTTC.